This T cell receptor (beta chain) was retrieved from a study of graft-versus-host responses after intestinal transplantation. Across the study: The whole recipient group had anti-thymocyte globulin induction followed by tacrolimus and steroids for 2 to 3 years. Study outcomes and limitations: GvH clones occurred in recipient marrow; some first appeared in ileum or blood.

Profiling relied on immunoSEQ multiplex PCR, and the TCRdb table lists in-frame clones only, not all of them. The table shows approximately 14,000 clones, with around 69% occurring only once. The germline gives CDR1 MNHEY, CDR2 SMNVEV (reference sequence). V was pared by 5 bases and J by 4 bases, with 12 bases between. The CDR3 runs to 14 residues. Grafts had their tissue processed, releasing intraepithelial and lamina propria lymphocytes. As regards this clone: Its specificity is unknown.

This clonotype was sampled from a human patient who received an intestinal transplant, so some T cells may come from the graft donor. Specimen: ileum tissue, collected 16 days after intestinal transplant. The V call is TRBV27, the J call TRBJ2-4, with D tentatively TRBD1 (6 bases). The CDR3 loop reads CASSAYREKNIQYF. The CDR3 nucleotides read TGTGCCAGCAGTGCATACAGGGAAAAAAACATTCAGTACTTC.